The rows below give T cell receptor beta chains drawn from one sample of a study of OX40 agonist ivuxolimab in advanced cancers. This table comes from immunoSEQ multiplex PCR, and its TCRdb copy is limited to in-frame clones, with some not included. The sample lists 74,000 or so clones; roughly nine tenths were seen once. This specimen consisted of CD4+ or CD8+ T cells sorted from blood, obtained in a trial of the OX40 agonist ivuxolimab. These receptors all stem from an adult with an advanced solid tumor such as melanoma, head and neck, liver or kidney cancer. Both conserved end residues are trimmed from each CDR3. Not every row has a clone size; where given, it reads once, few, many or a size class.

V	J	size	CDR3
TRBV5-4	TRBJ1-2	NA	ASSLDRPANYGYT
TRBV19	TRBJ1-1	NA	ASKKDLWGRGNTEAF
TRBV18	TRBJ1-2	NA	ASSPEHHRGQVT
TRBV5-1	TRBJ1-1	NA	ASYEGQGEAF
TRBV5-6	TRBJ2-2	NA	ASSLGVAGFTGELF
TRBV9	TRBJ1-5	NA	ASSADTGYYQPQH
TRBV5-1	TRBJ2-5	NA	ASSLGQEQETQY
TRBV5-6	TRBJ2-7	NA	ASRVHGSFYEQY
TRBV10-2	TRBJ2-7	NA	ASSESGDRSYEQY
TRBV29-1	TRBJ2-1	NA	SASGTLAHNEQF
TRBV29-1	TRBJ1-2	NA	SVDRGMAYGYT
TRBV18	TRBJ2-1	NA	ASSVTGYNEQF
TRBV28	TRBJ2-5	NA	AWGGETQY
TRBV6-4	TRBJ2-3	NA	ASSELAGATDTQY
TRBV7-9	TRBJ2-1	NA	ASSLRGGEGSEQF
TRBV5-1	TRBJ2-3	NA	ASSYILAGTDTQY
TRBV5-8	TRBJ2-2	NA	ASSFDRTGELF
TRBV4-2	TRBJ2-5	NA	ASSRIDRGEETQY
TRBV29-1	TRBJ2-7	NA	SVGGTVYEQY
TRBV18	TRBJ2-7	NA	ASSPPGQGGTYEQY
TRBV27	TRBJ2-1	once	ASSIRGLAGGLVNEQF
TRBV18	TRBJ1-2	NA	ASSPFSGEGGYT
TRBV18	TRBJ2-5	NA	ASSPRGGAQETQY
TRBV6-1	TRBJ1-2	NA	ASTQRGTGYGYT
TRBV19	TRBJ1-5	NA	ASSIGGGRGQPQH
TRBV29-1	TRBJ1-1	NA	SVARGYTEAF
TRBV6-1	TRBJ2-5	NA	ASREDTAPGTQY
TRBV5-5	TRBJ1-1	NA	ASSRGGVGTTEAF
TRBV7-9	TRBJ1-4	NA	ASGGTGAGMHTNEKLF
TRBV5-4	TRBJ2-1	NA	ASSRGALTYNEQF